The 32 T cell receptor beta chains reported below all come from one sample, sequenced in a study of blood T cell repertoires in COVID-19. Clones were sequenced by immunoSEQ multiplex PCR, and TCRdb holds only the in-frame ones, with some missing. The profile shows hundreds of thousands of clones, roughly 85% of them singletons. What was sequenced was PBMCs or T cells enriched from blood (not recorded which). All receptors come from a woman aged 45-65 years who had been exposed to COVID-19.

The genes are TRBV3-1 (or the pseudogene TRBV3-2) and TRBJ1-6; TRBD1 matches 7 bases. Unmatched junction bases numbered 3, after V lost 4 bases and J lost 9 bases. The CDR3 sequence is 13 residues long. Germline CDR1 and CDR2: LGHDT and YNNKEL (reference sequence). The DNA for the CDR3 is TGTGCCAGCAGCCGCGACAGGGCTTCACCCCTCCACTTT. It specifies CASSRDRASPLHF.

V is TRBV6-6 and J is TRBJ1-5, with 7 bases that match TRBD1. With 6 bases clipped from V and 4 bases from J, the junction kept 6 bases outside the gene matches. In germline, CDR1 is MNHNY, CDR2 SVGAGI (reference sequence). The CDR3 is made up of 14 amino acids. The CDR3 loop reads CASREDRANQPQHF. The CDR3, as DNA: TGTGCCAGCAGAGAAGACAGGGCTAATCAGCCCCAGCATTTT.

This chain links TRBV5-1 with TRBJ2-7; D is possibly TRBD1 (6 bases). V lost 4 bases and J 6 bases, leaving 17 bases between the germline ends. The CDR3 consists of 14 residues. In germline, CDR1 is SGHRS, CDR2 YFSETQ. CDR3 amino acids: CASSATGSPGEQYF. CDR3 sequence (DNA): TGCGCCAGCAGCGCCACAGGGAGCCCTGGCGAGCAGTACTTC.

The V gene is TRBV10-3, the J gene TRBJ1-1, with TRBD1 identical over 7 bases. The junction had 8 bases not matched to a gene; V was cut back by 6 bases and J by 1 base. CDR3 length: 15 amino acids. Germline V gene lookup returns CDR1 ENHRY and CDR2 SYGVKD. CDR3: CAIRDRQGENTEAFF. The CDR3 coding sequence is TGTGCCATCAGAGACCGACAGGGAGAGAACACTGAAGCTTTCTTT.

This clone was counted a few times. The CDR3 is CASSSREGRAAFF. CDR3 sequence (DNA): TGTGCCAGCAGTTCCAGGGAGGGAAGAGCGGCTTTCTTT. This rearrangement joins TRBV6-5 to TRBJ1-1; D possibly corresponds to TRBD1 (5 bases). Looked up from germline, CDR1 is MNHEY and CDR2 is SVGAGI. Trimming removed 4 bases from V and 11 bases from J, with 17 bases in between. CDR3 length equals 13 residues.

This rearrangement joins TRBV28 to TRBJ2-7; TRBD1 matches at 9 bases. In germline, CDR1 is MDHEN, CDR2 SYDVKM. CDR3 length: 15 amino acids. V shed 7 bases and J 5 bases; nucleotides not matched to a gene: 12. CDR3 loop: CASTKGGQGSHEQYF. The CDR3, as DNA: TGTGCCAGCACCAAAGGAGGACAGGGGAGCCACGAGCAGTACTTC.

This chain joins TRBV5-6 and TRBJ2-2; D unclear. Trimming stripped 2 bases from V and 5 bases from J, with 4 bases between. CDR3 length: 12 amino acids. The germline CDR1 and CDR2 sequences are SGHDT and YYEEEE. DNA of the CDR3: TGTGCCAGCAGCTTAATAACCGGGGAGCTGTTTTTT. Protein sequence: CASSLITGELFF.

The V call is TRBV3-1 (or the pseudogene TRBV3-2), the J call TRBJ1-2; D gene unclear. This CDR3 has 14 residues. V shed 0 bases and J shed 5 bases, with 10 bases lying between them. Germline-derived CDR1 and CDR2 are LGHDT and YNNKEL (reference sequence). DNA of the CDR3: TGTGCCAGCAGCCAAGATAGCCTTTCTTATGGCTACACCTTC. It specifies CASSQDSLSYGYTF.

This clone was picked up a small number of times. The V call is TRBV7-8, the J call TRBJ2-2, with TRBD1 matching over 8 bases. The CDR3 is 16 residues long. The V gene end was trimmed by 4 bases and the J gene end by 0 bases; junction bases not matched to a gene: 4. CDR1 and CDR2 from the germline V gene are SGHVS and FQNEAQ. The CDR3, as DNA: TGTGCCAGCAGCTCCAAACAGGGGGCGAACACCGGGGAGCTGTTTTTT. Translated: CASSSKQGANTGELFF.

The chain is built from TRBV7-8 and TRBJ2-5; 11 nucleotides line up with TRBD2. The V gene end was trimmed by 1 base and the J gene end by 2 bases; junction bases not matched to a gene: 0. CDR3 length: 15 residues. From germline, CDR1 is SGHVS and CDR2 FQNEAQ. CDR3 DNA sequence: TGTGCCAGCAGCTTAGGACTAGCGGGACAAGAGACCCAGTACTTC. It yields the protein CASSLGLAGQETQYF.

This clone was picked up one time. This chain connects TRBV19 to TRBJ1-2, with 9 bases fitting TRBD1. Germline assignment: CDR1 LNHDA and CDR2 SQIVND (reference sequence). CDR3 length: 14 residues. The V segment lost 6 bases and the J segment 8 bases; nucleotides outside the gene matches: 10. The CDR3 nucleotides read TGTGCCAGTAGGTGGACAGGGGCGTCGAGAGGCTACACCTTC. The encoded protein is CASRWTGASRGYTF.

The rearrangement uses TRBV3-1 (or the pseudogene TRBV3-2) and TRBJ1-1; maybe TRBD1 (6 bases). The CDR3 extends over 15 amino acids. Germline CDR1 and CDR2: LGHDT and YNNKEL (reference sequence). Between the trimmed V and J ends, which lost 1 base and 5 bases, there was a span of 14 bases. CDR3 region: CASSQGVGGGTEAFF. CDR3 nucleotides: TGTGCCAGCAGCCAAGGAGTGGGAGGGGGGACTGAAGCTTTCTTT.

The chain uses TRBV7-8 and TRBJ2-6, with 9 bases lining up with TRBD1. Germline CDR1 SGHVS, CDR2 FQNEAQ. The V and J ends lost 0 bases and 2 bases, in that order; junction bases with no gene match: 5. This CDR3 spans 18 amino acids. The CDR3, as DNA: TGTGCCAGCAGCTTAGCCTTAACAGGGGGCGCTGGGGCCAACGTCCTGACTTTC. It is translated as CASSLALTGGAGANVLTF.

The CDR3 DNA sequence: TGTGCCACCAGCAGACGGACAGGGTACGAGCAGTACTTC. It yields the protein CATSRRTGYEQYF. V gene TRBV15 combines with J gene TRBJ2-7; TRBD1 matches at 8 bases. The CDR3 is made up of 13 amino acids. The junction had 1 base not matched to a gene; V was cut back by 2 bases and J by 4 bases. Germline V gene lookup returns CDR1 LNHNV and CDR2 YYDKDF (reference sequence).

This clone was observed once. This chain uses TRBV19 with TRBJ2-1, with D uncertain. Trimming took 6 bases from V and 0 from J, leaving 12 bases between them. This CDR3 comprises 15 residues. CDR1 is LNHDA, CDR2 SQIVND, per germline (reference sequence). In nucleotides, the CDR3 is TGTGCCAGTAGCCGATTAATGAGCTCCTACAATGAGCAGTTCTTC. Its translation is CASSRLMSSYNEQFF.

V and J are TRBV19 and TRBJ2-7, with 7 bases lining up with TRBD1. CDR1 is LNHDA, CDR2 SQIVND, per germline (reference sequence). This CDR3 spans 13 amino acids. Losses at the gene ends were 6 bases for V and 2 bases for J; bases not matched to a gene: 4. CDR3 nucleotides: TGTGCCAGTAGCAGACAGGGACCCTACGAGCAGTACTTC. The encoded protein is CASSRQGPYEQYF. Full variable domain (rest looked up from reference TRBV19 and TRBJ2-7): DGGITQSPKYLFRKEGQNVTLSCEQNLNHDAMYWYRQDPGQGLRLIYYSQIVNDFQKGDIAEGYSVSREKKESFPLTVTSAQKNPTAFYLCASSRQGPYEQYFGPGTRLTVT.

The genes are TRBV14 and TRBJ1-2; 7 positions match TRBD1. The V gene's germline CDR1 is SGHDN and CDR2 FVKESK. The CDR3 totals 13 residues. After removal of 1 base from V and 7 bases from J, the junction contained 3 bases not matched to a gene. This chain's CDR3 is CASSQAKGAGYTF. In DNA, the CDR3 is TGTGCCAGCAGCCAAGCTAAGGGGGCTGGCTACACCTTC.

Remarks on this clone: Other DNA variants within this sample encode the same CDR3. The rearrangement joins TRBV6-5 to TRBJ1-4; no firm D call. The CDR3 totals 13 residues. Trimming pared 4 bases from V and 5 bases from J, leaving 8 bases between. Germline V gene sequence: CDR1 MNHEY, CDR2 SVGAGI. Written as DNA, the CDR3 is TGTGCCAGCAGTTCAGGAAGGAATGAAAAACTGTTTTTT. It is translated as CASSSGRNEKLFF.

A word on this clone: Compared with germline, one end of the junction differs, possibly owing to a read error. The V gene is TRBV6-5, the J gene TRBJ2-7; a weak D match, TRBD1 (5 bases). Germline-derived CDR1 and CDR2 are MNHEY and SVGAGI. CDR3 length equals 14 residues. CDR3 loop: CASSYSTWQTAFNF. The DNA of the CDR3 is TGTGCCAGCAGTTACTCGACATGGCAGACAGCCTTTAACTTC.

J is TRBJ1-1 and V is TRBV29-1; possible D gene TRBD1, 6 bases. This CDR3 is 12 amino acids long. V was clipped by 7 bases and J by 1 base, with 10 bases between them. Germline-derived CDR1 and CDR2 are SQVTM and ANQGSEA. The CDR3 DNA reads as TGCAGCGCTCTGGGACAGAACACTGAAGCTTTCTTT. Protein sequence: CSALGQNTEAFF.

This clone was seen a handful of times. V is TRBV2 and J is TRBJ2-1, with 9 bases fitting TRBD1. There are 14 residues in the CDR3. Germline V gene lookup returns CDR1 SNHLY and CDR2 FYNNEI. Trimming removed 9 bases from V and 5 bases from J; junction bases left unmatched: 8. CDR3 sequence reads: CASLWTGVHNEQFF. As DNA, the CDR3 is TGTGCCAGTCTCTGGACAGGGGTTCACAATGAGCAGTTCTTC. The whole variable domain, filled in from reference TRBV2 and TRBJ2-1, reads EPEVTQTPSHQVTQMGQEVILRCVPISNHLYFYWYRQILGQKVEFLVSFYNNEISEKSEIFDDQFSVERPDGSNFTLKIRSTKLEDSAMYFCASLWTGVHNEQFFGPGTRLTVL.

This rearrangement joins TRBV12-3 or TRBV12-4 to TRBJ1-1, with 8 nucleotides matching TRBD1. V lost 6 bases, J lost 8 bases, and 5 bases stayed unmatched. This CDR3 is 12 amino acids long. CDR3 amino acids: CASRTGAGEAFF. The CDR3 nucleotides are TGTGCCAGCAGGACAGGGGCAGGGGAAGCTTTCTTT.

This chain links TRBV6-5 with TRBJ1-1; 7 bases fit TRBD1. From germline, CDR1 is MNHEY and CDR2 SVGAGI. V lost 6 bases to trimming and J lost 3 bases; unmatched junction nucleotides: 4. The CDR3 is 13 residues long. CDR3 sequence (DNA): TGTGCCAGCAGCTTTGACAGGGACACTGAAGCTTTCTTT. It specifies CASSFDRDTEAFF.

The genes are TRBV7-9 and TRBJ2-7, with 9 bases matching TRBD1. Losses at the gene ends were 5 bases for V and 1 base for J; bases not matched to a gene: 9. Per the germline V gene, CDR1 is SEHNR and CDR2 is FQNEAQ (reference sequence). The CDR3 sequence is 16 residues long. CDR3 region: CASSLQQGATSYEQYF. CDR3 sequence (DNA): TGTGCCAGCAGCCTACAACAGGGGGCGACGTCCTACGAGCAGTACTTC.

The chain carries TRBV23-1 and TRBJ2-7; D ambiguous. TRBV23-1 is designated an ORF whose function remains uncertain. CDR3 length: 15 amino acids. V shed 2 bases and J shed 0 bases, with 11 bases lying between them. CDR3: CASSQRKPSSYEQYF. CDR3 DNA sequence: TGCGCCAGCAGTCAACGCAAGCCAAGCTCCTACGAGCAGTACTTC.

This chain links TRBV27 with TRBJ2-1; 8 bases are shared with TRBD2. Germline CDR1 reads MNHEY; CDR2 reads SMNVEV (reference sequence). V lost 2 bases and J lost 4; bases outside the gene matches: 4. The CDR3 length is 15 residues. The CDR3 region is CASSLQRGLYNEQFF. CDR3 nucleotides: TGTGCCAGCAGTTTACAGCGGGGGCTGTACAATGAGCAGTTCTTC.

The rearrangement links TRBV6-5 to TRBJ1-4; D gene ambiguous. The CDR3 spans 14 residues. Germline V gene sequence: CDR1 MNHEY, CDR2 SVGAGI. The ends were cut back, 7 bases at V and 7 bases at J, with 16 bases in the middle. The CDR3 sequence is CASKPNTLSEKLFF. The CDR3 region has the DNA TGTGCCAGCAAACCGAACACGCTCAGTGAAAAACTGTTTTTT.

The chain has TRBV19 and TRBJ1-2; 8 nucleotides agree with TRBD1. After removal of 4 bases from V and 6 bases from J, the junction contained 7 bases not matched to a gene. This CDR3 region has 14 residues. CDR1 is LNHDA, CDR2 SQIVND, per germline (reference sequence). CDR3 DNA sequence: TGTGCCAGTAGTAAAGGACAGGGTGACCATGGCTACACCTTC. Amino acids: CASSKGQGDHGYTF.

The chain combines TRBV19 with TRBJ2-1, with 7 bases identical to TRBD1. The CDR3 has 15 residues. Germline V gene sequence: CDR1 LNHDA, CDR2 SQIVND (reference sequence). V lost 6 bases and J lost 3; bases outside the gene matches: 8. In DNA form, the CDR3 reads TGTGCCAGTAGCCCGACCCGGGACAGCTACAATGAGCAGTTCTTC. Residues: CASSPTRDSYNEQFF.

The chain uses TRBV5-5 and TRBJ2-5, with 12 bases lining up with TRBD2. This CDR3 comprises 17 residues. Germline assignment: CDR1 SGHKS and CDR2 YYEKEE (reference sequence). Unmatched junction bases numbered 8, after V lost 4 bases and J lost 1 base. CDR3 sequence reads: CASSLMPSGGGQETQYF. In DNA form, the CDR3 reads TGTGCCAGCAGCCTGATGCCTAGCGGGGGGGGCCAAGAGACCCAGTACTTC.

This clone was counted once. This chain uses TRBV5-1 with TRBJ2-7, with TRBD1 matching 11 bases. Germline CDR1 SGHRS, CDR2 YFSETQ. There are 16 residues in the CDR3. Losses at the gene ends were 0 bases for V and 2 bases for J; bases not matched to a gene: 4. The DNA of the CDR3 is TGCGCCAGCAGCTTGGCCCCGGGACAGGGGGCCTACGAGCAGTACTTC. Protein sequence: CASSLAPGQGAYEQYF.

This sequence joins TRBV7-8 and TRBJ2-3; tentative D call: TRBD2 (7 bases). V gave up 4 bases and J gave up 2 bases, with 19 bases separating them. The CDR3 extends over 17 amino acids. Per germline, CDR1 SGHVS and CDR2 FQNEAQ. CDR3 in DNA: TGTGCCAGCAGCTCCCCTAGGGGGGGACTCTACACAGATACGCAGTATTTT. It encodes CASSSPRGGLYTDTQYF.